The source of this TCR beta chain is a study of control samples from healthy donors and cancer patients. In this sample, this clone turned up once. The CDR3 sequence is 15 residues long. Germline CDR1 LNHDA, CDR2 SQIVND (reference sequence). V dropped 6 bases and J dropped 5 bases, with 16 bases sitting between them. The data were produced by immunoSEQ multiplex PCR, yet TCRdb's version contains in-frame clones alone and is incomplete. The sample has some 28,000 clones; 70% to 85% are singletons. The clonotype originates from a man aged 60 to 75 with head and neck cancer. Sequencing was done on a sample of PBMCs. This sequence joins TRBV19 and TRBJ2-2, with D perhaps TRBD1 or TRBD2 (6 bases each). In DNA, the CDR3 is TGTGCCAGTAGCCCGAGGGGGGCGGGTACCGGGGAGCTGTTTTTT. Its translation is CASSPRGAGTGELFF.